Each of the 12 T cell receptor beta chains below was sequenced from the same sample in a study of blood T cell repertoires in COVID-19. The data were produced by immunoSEQ multiplex PCR, yet TCRdb's version contains in-frame clones alone and is incomplete. The sample holds 26,000 or so clones, nearly 90% seen once. Specimen: peripheral blood. These receptors all come from a man between 65 and 85 years old with acute or convalescent COVID-19.

This chain uses TRBV27 with TRBJ2-1; TRBD2 matches at 8 bases. V dropped 0 bases and J dropped 4; count of bases not matched to a gene: 11. The V gene's germline CDR1 is MNHEY and CDR2 SMNVEV (reference sequence). CDR3 length: 18 amino acids. CDR3 protein: CASSLSRWGTSGYNEQFF. In DNA form, the CDR3 reads TGTGCCAGCAGTTTATCCCGATGGGGCACTAGCGGTTACAATGAGCAGTTCTTC.

The chain links TRBV29-1 to TRBJ1-1, with D hard to call. Between the trimmed V and J ends, which lost 0 bases and 1 base, there was a span of 6 bases. The CDR3 extends over 13 amino acids. Germline values: CDR1 SQVTM, CDR2 ANQGSEA. The CDR3 region is CSVEDLRNTEAFF. CDR3 nucleotide sequence: TGCAGCGTTGAAGATCTTAGGAACACTGAAGCTTTCTTT.

This clone is deemed medium-sized. J is TRBJ2-7 and V is TRBV25-1; maybe TRBD2 (6 bases). In germline, CDR1 is MGHDK, CDR2 SYGVNS. Between the trimmed V and J ends, which lost 6 bases and 7 bases, there was a span of 10 bases. CDR3 size: 11 residues. Written as DNA, the CDR3 is TGTGCCAGCAGCCTTCTAGCGGAGCAGTACTTC. Encoded protein: CASSLLAEQYF.

The V and J genes are TRBV14 and TRBJ1-4; no clear D. With 4 bases removed from V and 8 bases from J, the gap between germline ends came to 11 bases. The CDR3 covers 13 residues. Germline loops: CDR1 SGHDN, CDR2 FVKESK. CDR3 protein: CASSLWAREKLFF. The DNA for the CDR3 is TGTGCCAGCAGCCTCTGGGCAAGGGAAAAACTGTTTTTT.

The chain uses TRBV10-3 and TRBJ2-1; TRBD2 matches 7 bases. V was clipped by 6 bases and J by 6 bases; unmatched bases: 17. Germline values: CDR1 ENHRY, CDR2 SYGVKD. The CDR3 consists of 17 residues. This CDR3 is CAIRVERASGVGNEQFF. The CDR3 bases are TGTGCCATCAGAGTTGAAAGGGCTAGCGGAGTAGGCAATGAGCAGTTCTTC.

This chain links TRBV6-5 with TRBJ2-7; 8 bases match TRBD1. CDR3 length: 14 amino acids. V lost 6 bases to trimming and J lost 2 bases; unmatched junction nucleotides: 6. Germline loops: CDR1 MNHEY, CDR2 SVGAGI. Here the CDR3 DNA reads TGTGCCAGCAGCCCGAGACAGGGGACCTACGAGCAGTACTTC. This sequence encodes CASSPRQGTYEQYF.

The rearrangement uses TRBV7-8 and TRBJ2-6, with D perhaps matching TRBD1 (6 bases). The germline V gene has CDR1 SGHVS and CDR2 FQNEAQ. The CDR3 consists of 15 residues. V lost 5 bases and J lost 3, with 11 bases in between. For the CDR3, the DNA is TGTGCCAGCAGCCCTACAGGGTATGGGGCCAACGTCCTGACTTTC. Protein product: CASSPTGYGANVLTF.

The genes are TRBV19 and TRBJ2-1; D not certain. This CDR3 spans 14 amino acids. Germline lookup yields CDR1 LNHDA and CDR2 SQIVND (reference sequence). V was trimmed by 9 bases and J by 3 bases, leaving 15 bases between them. DNA for the CDR3: TGTGCCAGCTTAGGCGGCCTAGACTACAATGAGCAGTTCTTC. Its protein is CASLGGLDYNEQFF.

The J gene is TRBJ2-1, the V gene TRBV5-4; 11 bases agree with TRBD2. V dropped 4 bases and J dropped 9; count of bases not matched to a gene: 9. This CDR3 contains 15 residues. CDR1 is SGHNT, CDR2 YYREEE, per germline (reference sequence). CDR3 region: CASSTTSGSGSEQFF. CDR3 in DNA: TGTGCCAGCAGCACCACTAGCGGGAGTGGTAGTGAGCAGTTCTTC.

The CDR3 here is CASSSASGRAYEQYF. Written as DNA, the CDR3 is TGCGCCAGCAGCTCCGCTAGCGGGAGGGCCTACGAGCAGTACTTC. This sequence joins TRBV5-1 and TRBJ2-7; 12 positions agree with TRBD2. The CDR3 consists of 15 residues. Germline V lookup: CDR1 SGHRS, CDR2 YFSETQ. V dropped 3 bases and J dropped 2; count of bases not matched to a gene: 3.

This rearrangement joins TRBV4-1 to TRBJ1-4; D call uncertain. V lost 2 bases to trimming and J lost 5 bases, with 9 bases between them. Germline V gene data show CDR1 as MGHRA and CDR2 as YSYEKL. The CDR3 covers 14 residues. The CDR3 loop reads CASSQSQVNEKLFF. The CDR3 nucleotides read TGCGCCAGCAGCCAAAGCCAGGTGAATGAAAAACTGTTTTTT.

The V and J genes are TRBV7-9 and TRBJ2-7, with D possibly matching TRBD2 (6 bases). The CDR3 consists of 14 residues. Germline V gene sequence: CDR1 SEHNR, CDR2 FQNEAQ (reference sequence). Trimming cost V 1 base and J 4 bases, with 11 bases left between them. The CDR3 loop is CASSLVGGTYEQYF. The CDR3 DNA reads TGTGCCAGCAGCTTAGTTGGCGGGACTTACGAGCAGTACTTC.